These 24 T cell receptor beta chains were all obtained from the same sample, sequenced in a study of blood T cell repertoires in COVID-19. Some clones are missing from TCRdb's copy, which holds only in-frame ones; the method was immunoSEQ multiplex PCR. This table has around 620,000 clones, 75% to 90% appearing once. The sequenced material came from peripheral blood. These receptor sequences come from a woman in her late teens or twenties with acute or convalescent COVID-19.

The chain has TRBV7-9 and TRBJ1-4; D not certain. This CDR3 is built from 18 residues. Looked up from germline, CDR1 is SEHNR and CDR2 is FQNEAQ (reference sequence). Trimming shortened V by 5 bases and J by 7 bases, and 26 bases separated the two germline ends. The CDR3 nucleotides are TGTGCCAGCAGCCCCGGAGCAGTAATACGAGGGTCTGGTGAAAAACTGTTTTTT. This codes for CASSPGAVIRGSGEKLFF. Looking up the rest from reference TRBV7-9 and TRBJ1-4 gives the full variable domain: DTGVSQNPRHKITKRGQNVTFRCDPISEHNRLYWYRQTLGQGPEFLTYFQNEAQLEKSRLLSDRFSAERPKGSFSTLEIQRTEQGDSAMYLCASSPGAVIRGSGEKLFFGSGTQLSVL.

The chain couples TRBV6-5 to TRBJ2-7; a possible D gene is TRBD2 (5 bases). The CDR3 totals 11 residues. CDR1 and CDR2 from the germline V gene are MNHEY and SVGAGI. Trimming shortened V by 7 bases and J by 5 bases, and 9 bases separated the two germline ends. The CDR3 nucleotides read TGTGCCAGCATGTGGAGGAACGAGCAGTACTTC. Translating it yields CASMWRNEQYF.

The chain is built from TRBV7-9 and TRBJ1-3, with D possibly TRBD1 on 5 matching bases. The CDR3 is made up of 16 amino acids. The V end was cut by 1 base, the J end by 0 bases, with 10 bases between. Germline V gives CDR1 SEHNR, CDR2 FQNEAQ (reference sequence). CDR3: CASSLGMGPSGNTIYF. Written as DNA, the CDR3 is TGTGCCAGCAGCTTAGGGATGGGGCCCTCTGGAAACACCATATATTTT.

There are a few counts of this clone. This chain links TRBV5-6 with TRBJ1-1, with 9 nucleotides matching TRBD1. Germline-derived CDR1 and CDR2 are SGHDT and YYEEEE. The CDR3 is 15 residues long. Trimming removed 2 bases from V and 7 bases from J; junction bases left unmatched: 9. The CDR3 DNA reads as TGTGCCAGCAGCTTTTTAACAGGGGGCTATAATGAAGCTTTCTTT. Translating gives CASSFLTGGYNEAFF. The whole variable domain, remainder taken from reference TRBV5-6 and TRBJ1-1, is DAGVTQSPTHLIKTRGQQVTLRCSPKSGHDTVSWYQQALGQGPQFIFQYYEEEERQRGNFPDRFSGHQFPNYSSELNVNALLLGDSALYLCASSFLTGGYNEAFFGQGTRLTVV.

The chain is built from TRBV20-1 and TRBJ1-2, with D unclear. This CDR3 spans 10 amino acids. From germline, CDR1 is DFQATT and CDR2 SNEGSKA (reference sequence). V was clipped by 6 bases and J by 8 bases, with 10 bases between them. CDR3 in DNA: TGCAGTGCCAACACGGGGGGCTACACCTTC. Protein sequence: CSANTGGYTF.

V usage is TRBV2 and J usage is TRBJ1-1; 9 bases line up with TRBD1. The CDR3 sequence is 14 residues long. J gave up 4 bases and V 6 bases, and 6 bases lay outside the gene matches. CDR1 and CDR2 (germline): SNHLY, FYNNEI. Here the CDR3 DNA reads TGTGCCAGCAGACACCGACAGGGGGGCACTGAAGCTTTCTTT. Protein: CASRHRQGGTEAFF. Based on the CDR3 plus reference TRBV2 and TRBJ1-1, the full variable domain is EPEVTQTPSHQVTQMGQEVILRCVPISNHLYFYWYRQILGQKVEFLVSFYNNEISEKSEIFDDQFSVERPDGSNFTLKIRSTKLEDSAMYFCASRHRQGGTEAFFGQGTRLTVV.

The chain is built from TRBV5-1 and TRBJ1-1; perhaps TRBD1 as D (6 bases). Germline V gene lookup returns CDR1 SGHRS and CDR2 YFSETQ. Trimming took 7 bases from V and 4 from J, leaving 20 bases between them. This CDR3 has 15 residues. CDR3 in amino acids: CASSSEGGGGTEAFF. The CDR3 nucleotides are TGCGCCAGCTCCAGTGAGGGGGGGGGAGGCACTGAAGCTTTCTTT.

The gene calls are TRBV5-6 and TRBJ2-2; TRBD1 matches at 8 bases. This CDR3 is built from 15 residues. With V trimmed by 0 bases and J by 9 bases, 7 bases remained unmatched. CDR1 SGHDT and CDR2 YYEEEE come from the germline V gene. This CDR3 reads CASSLVQGALRELFF. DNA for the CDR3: TGTGCCAGCAGCTTGGTCCAGGGGGCGCTTCGGGAGCTGTTTTTT.

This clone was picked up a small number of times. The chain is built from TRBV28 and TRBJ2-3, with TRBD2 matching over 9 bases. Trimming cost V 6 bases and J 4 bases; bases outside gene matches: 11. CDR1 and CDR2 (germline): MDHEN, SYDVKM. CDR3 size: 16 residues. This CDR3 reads CASRTSGTSMADTQYF. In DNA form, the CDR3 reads TGTGCCAGCAGAACGTCCGGGACTAGCATGGCAGATACGCAGTATTTT.

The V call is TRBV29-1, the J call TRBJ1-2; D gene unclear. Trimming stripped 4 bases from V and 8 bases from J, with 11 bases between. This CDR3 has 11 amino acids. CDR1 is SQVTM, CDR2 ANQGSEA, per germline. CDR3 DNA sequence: TGCAGCGTTGGTGAGGGAAGCGGCTACACCTTC. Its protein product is CSVGEGSGYTF.

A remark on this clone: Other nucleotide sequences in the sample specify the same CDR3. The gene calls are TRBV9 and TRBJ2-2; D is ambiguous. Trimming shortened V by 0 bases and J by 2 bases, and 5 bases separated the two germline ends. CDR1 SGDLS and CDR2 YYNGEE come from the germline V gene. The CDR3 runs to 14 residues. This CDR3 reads CASSVDSNTGELFF. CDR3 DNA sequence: TGTGCCAGCAGCGTAGACAGTAACACCGGGGAGCTGTTTTTT.

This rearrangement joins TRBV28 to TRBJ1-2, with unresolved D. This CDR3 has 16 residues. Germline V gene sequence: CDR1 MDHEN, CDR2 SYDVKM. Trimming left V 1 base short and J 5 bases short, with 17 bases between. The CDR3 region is CASSLFRGEVRYGYTF. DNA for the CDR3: TGTGCCAGCAGTTTATTCCGGGGAGAGGTGCGGTATGGCTACACCTTC.

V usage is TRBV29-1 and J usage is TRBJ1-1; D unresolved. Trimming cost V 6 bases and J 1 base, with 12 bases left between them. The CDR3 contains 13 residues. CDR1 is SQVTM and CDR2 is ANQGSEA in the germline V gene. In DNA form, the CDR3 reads TGCAGCGTCCTTCCCTCTACGAACACTGAAGCTTTCTTT. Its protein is CSVLPSTNTEAFF.

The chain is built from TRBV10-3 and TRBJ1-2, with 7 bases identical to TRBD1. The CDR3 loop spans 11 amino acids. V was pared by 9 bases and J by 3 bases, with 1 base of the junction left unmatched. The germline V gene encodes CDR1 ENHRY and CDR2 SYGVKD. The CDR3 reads CAITGDYGYTF. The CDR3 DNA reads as TGTGCCATTACAGGGGACTATGGCTACACCTTC.

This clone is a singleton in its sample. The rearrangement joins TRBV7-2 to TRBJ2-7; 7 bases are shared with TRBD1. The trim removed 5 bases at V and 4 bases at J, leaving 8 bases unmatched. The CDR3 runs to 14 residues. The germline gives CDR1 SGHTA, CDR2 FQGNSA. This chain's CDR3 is CASSRDRVKYEQYF. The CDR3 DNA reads TGTGCCAGCAGCCGCGACAGGGTGAAGTACGAGCAGTACTTC.

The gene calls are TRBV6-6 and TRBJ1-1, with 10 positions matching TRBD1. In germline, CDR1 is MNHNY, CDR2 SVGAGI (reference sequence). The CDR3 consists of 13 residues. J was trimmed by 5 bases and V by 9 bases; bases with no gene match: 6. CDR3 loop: CASGDRGQTEAFF. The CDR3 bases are TGTGCCAGTGGGGACAGGGGACAAACTGAAGCTTTCTTT.

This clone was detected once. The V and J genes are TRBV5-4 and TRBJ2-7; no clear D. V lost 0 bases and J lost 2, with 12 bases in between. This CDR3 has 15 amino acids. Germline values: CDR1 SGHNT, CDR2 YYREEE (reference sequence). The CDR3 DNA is TGTGCCAGCAGCTTGGATGGCTTTGCCGCCTACGAGCAGTACTTC. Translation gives CASSLDGFAAYEQYF.

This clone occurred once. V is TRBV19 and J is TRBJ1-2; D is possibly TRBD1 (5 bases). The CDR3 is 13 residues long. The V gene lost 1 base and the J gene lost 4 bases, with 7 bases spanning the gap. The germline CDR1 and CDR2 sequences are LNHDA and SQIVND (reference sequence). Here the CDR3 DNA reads TGTGCCAGTAGTATAGGGGGCAGCTATGGCTACACCTTC. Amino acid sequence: CASSIGGSYGYTF.

The DNA for the CDR3 is TGTGCCAGCAGTTACTCAGGGACAGGGGCACAAGGCTACACCTTC. Protein sequence: CASSYSGTGAQGYTF. The rearrangement uses TRBV6-5 and TRBJ1-2, with 10 bases matching TRBD1. The trim removed 0 bases at V and 8 bases at J, leaving 6 bases unmatched. The germline V gene encodes CDR1 MNHEY and CDR2 SVGAGI. CDR3 length: 15 residues.

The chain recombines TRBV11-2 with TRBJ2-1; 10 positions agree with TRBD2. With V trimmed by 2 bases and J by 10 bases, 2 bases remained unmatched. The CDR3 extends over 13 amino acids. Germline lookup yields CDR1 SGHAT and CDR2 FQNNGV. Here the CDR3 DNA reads TGTGCCAGCAGCTTAATAGCGGGGGGCGAGCAGTTCTTC. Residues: CASSLIAGGEQFF.

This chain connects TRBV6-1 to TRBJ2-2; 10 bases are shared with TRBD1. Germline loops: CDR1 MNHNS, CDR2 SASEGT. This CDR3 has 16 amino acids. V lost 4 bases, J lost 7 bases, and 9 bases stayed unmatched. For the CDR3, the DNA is TGTGCCAGCAGTGGTCCCGACAGGGGGCTAAGCGGGGAGCTGTTTTTT. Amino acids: CASSGPDRGLSGELFF.

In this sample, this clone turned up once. The CDR3 DNA follows: TGTGCCAGCAGCTGGCCGGGACAGGAGAACACCGGGGAGCTGTTTTTT. Encoded protein: CASSWPGQENTGELFF. The chain couples TRBV7-9 to TRBJ2-2, with TRBD1 matching over 8 bases. Germline V gene sequence: CDR1 SEHNR, CDR2 FQNEAQ (reference sequence). This CDR3 contains 16 residues. The J segment lost 1 base and the V segment lost 4 bases, leaving 5 bases of the junction unmatched.

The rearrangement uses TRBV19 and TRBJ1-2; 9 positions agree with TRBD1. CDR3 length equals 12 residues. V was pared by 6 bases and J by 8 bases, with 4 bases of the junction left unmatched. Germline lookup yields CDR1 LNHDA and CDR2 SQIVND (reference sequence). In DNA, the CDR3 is TGTGCCAGTAGGAGGGGACAGGGAGGCTACACCTTC. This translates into CASRRGQGGYTF.

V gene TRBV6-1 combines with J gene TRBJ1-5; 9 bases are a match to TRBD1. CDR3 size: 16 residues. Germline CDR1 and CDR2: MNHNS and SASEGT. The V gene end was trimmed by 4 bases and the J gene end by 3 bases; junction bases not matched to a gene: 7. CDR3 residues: CASSGPGTGLNQPQHF. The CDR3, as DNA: TGTGCCAGCAGTGGGCCCGGGACAGGGCTCAATCAGCCCCAGCATTTT.